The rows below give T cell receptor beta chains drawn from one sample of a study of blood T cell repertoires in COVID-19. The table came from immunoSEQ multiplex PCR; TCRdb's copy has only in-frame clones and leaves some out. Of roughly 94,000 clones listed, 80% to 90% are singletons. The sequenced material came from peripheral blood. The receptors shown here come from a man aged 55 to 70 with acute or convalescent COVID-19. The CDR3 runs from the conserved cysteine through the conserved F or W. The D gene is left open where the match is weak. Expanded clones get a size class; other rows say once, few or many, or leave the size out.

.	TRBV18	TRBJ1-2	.	CASSPPARGGGYTF	TGTGCCAGCTCACCACCAGCCAGGGGTGGTGGCTACACCTTC
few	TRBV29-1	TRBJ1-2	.	CSVAVKDFGYTF	TGCAGCGTTGCGGTCAAGGACTTTGGCTACACCTTC
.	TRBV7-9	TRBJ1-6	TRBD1	CASSLLGTGKSPLHF	TGTGCCAGCAGCTTACTCGGGACAGGGAAGTCACCCCTCCACTTT
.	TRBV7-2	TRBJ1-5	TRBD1	CASSQRQGGPQHF	TGTGCCAGCAGCCAGCGACAGGGGGGGCCCCAGCATTTT
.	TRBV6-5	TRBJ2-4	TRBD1	CASMGQGIENIQYF	TGTGCCAGCATGGGACAGGGAATAGAGAACATTCAGTACTTC
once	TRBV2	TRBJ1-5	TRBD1	CASSVEQGVNQPQHF	TGTGCCAGCAGTGTCGAACAGGGGGTGAATCAGCCCCAGCATTTT
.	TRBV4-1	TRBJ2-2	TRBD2	CASSQGLRTRGTGELFF	TGCGCCAGCAGCCAAGGGCTCAGGACTAGGGGCACCGGGGAGCTGTTTTTT
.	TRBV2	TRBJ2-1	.	CASSEIQGSYNEQFF	TGTGCCAGCAGTGAAATACAGGGTTCCTACAATGAGCAGTTCTTC
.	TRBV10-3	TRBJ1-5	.	CAISESQDQPQHF	TGTGCCATCAGTGAGTCGCAGGATCAGCCCCAGCATTTT
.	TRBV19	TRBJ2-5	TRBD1	CASRADRARETQYF	TGTGCCAGTAGGGCGGACAGGGCCAGAGAGACCCAGTACTTC
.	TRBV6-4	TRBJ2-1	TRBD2	CASSDSKFTSGGGSYNEQFF	TGTGCCAGCAGTGACTCGAAGTTTACTAGCGGGGGGGGATCCTACAATGAGCAGTTCTTC
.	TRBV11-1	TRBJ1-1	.	CASSGGNGPPEAFF	TGTGCCAGCAGCGGAGGTAACGGTCCCCCTGAAGCTTTCTTT
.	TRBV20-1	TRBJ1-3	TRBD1	CSASPGQAGNTIYF	TGCAGTGCTAGTCCGGGACAGGCTGGAAACACCATATATTTT
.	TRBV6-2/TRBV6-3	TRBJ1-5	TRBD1	CASSYSDRGSNQPQHF	TGTGCCAGCAGTTACTCGGACAGGGGTAGCAATCAGCCCCAGCATTTT
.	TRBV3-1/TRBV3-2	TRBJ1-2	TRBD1	CASSQEVLGTGGKNYGYTF	TGTGCCAGCAGCCAAGAGGTTTTGGGGACAGGGGGTAAGAACTATGGCTACACCTTC
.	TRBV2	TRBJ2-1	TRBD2	CASSEFGSGGAEQFF	TGTGCCAGCAGTGAATTTGGTAGCGGGGGGGCTGAGCAGTTCTTC
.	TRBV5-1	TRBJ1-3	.	CASRPQGNSGNTIYF	TGCGCCAGCAGACCCCAGGGGAACTCTGGAAACACCATATATTTT
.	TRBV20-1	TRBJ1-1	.	CSARTQGKAFF	TGCAGTGCTAGGACACAGGGAAAAGCTTTCTTT
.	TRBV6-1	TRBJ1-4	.	CASSEAGRSWEKLFF	TGTGCCAGCAGTGAAGCGGGGAGGTCGTGGGAAAAACTGTTTTTT
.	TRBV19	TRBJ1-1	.	CASIGTWGEKRYTEAFF	TGTGCCAGTATCGGAACGTGGGGAGAAAAAAGGTACACTGAAGCTTTCTTT
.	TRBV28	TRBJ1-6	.	CASSVLRVSPLHF	TGTGCCAGCAGTGTTCTCAGGGTTTCACCCCTCCACTTT
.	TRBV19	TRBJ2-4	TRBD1	CASSISPTGLGPKNIQYF	TGTGCCAGTAGTATATCCCCGACAGGGTTAGGCCCAAAAAACATTCAGTACTTC
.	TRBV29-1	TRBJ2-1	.	CSVEWPWSSEQFF	TGCAGCGTTGAATGGCCCTGGAGCAGTGAGCAGTTCTTC
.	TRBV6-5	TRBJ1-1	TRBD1	CASSYTGQVNTEAFF	TGTGCCAGCAGTTACACTGGACAGGTGAACACTGAAGCTTTCTTT
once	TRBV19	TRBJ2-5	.	CASTPLGGSGQETQYF	TGTGCCAGTACCCCACTAGGCGGTTCGGGCCAAGAGACCCAGTACTTC
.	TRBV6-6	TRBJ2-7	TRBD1	CASNQRTGGEQYF	TGTGCCAGCAACCAAAGGACAGGGGGTGAGCAGTACTTC
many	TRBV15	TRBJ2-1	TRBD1	CATSRDVVGTGKGNEQFF	TGTGCCACCAGCAGAGATGTGGTGGGGACAGGGAAGGGCAATGAGCAGTTCTTC
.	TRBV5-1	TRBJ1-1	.	CASSLDAAGATEAFF	TGCGCCAGCAGCTTGGATGCGGCTGGGGCCACTGAAGCTTTCTTT
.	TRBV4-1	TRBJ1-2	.	CASSRQGVGNYGYTF	TGCGCCAGCAGCCGCCAGGGTGTGGGAAACTATGGCTACACCTTC